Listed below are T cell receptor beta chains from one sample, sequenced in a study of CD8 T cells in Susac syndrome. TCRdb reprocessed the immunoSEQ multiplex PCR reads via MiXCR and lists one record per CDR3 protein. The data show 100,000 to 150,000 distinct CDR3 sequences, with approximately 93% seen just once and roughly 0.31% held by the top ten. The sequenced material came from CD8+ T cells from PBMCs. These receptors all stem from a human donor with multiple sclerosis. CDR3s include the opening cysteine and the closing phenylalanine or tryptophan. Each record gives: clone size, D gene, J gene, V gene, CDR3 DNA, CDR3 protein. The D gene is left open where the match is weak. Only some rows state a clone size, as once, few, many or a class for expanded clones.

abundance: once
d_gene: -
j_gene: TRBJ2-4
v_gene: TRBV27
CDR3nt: TGTGCCACAAAAATAAGTAACATTCAGTACTTC
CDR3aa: CATKISNIQYF

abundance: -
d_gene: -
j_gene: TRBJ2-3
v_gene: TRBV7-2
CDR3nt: TGTGCCAGCAGCTCTGGCCCGGCTCCGCGGAACACAGATACGCAGTATTTT
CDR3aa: CASSSGPAPRNTDTQYF

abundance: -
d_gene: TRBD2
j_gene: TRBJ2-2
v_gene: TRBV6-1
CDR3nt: TGTGCCAGCATCGACCCGGGACTAGCGGGAGACACCGGGGTTCTGTTTTTT
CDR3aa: CASIDPGLAGDTGVLFF

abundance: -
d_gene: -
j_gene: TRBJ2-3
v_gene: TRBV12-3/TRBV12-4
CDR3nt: TGTGCCAGCAGTTTCGAGTTGGCTATCAATACGCAGTATTTT
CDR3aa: CASSFELAINTQYF

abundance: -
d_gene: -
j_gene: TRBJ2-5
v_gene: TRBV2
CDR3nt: TGTGCCAGCACCGAAGAACAGGGCGCGGAGACCCAGTACTTC
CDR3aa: CASTEEQGAETQYF

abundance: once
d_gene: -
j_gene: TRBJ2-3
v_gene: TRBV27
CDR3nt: TGTGCCAGCAGCAGTCCATCCTACAGGGAGGCGCTAAGCACAGATACGCAGTATTTT
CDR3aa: CASSSPSYREALSTDTQYF

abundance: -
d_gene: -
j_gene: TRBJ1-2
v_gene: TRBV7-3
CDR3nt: TGTGCCAGCAGCTTCGAGGGGTCGGACTATGGCTACACCTTC
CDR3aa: CASSFEGSDYGYTF

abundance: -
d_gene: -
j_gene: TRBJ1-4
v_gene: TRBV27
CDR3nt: TGTGCCAGCAGTCCTACCACTCATGAAAAACTGTTTTTT
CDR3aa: CASSPTTHEKLFF

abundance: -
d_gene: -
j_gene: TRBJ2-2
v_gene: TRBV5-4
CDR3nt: TGTGCCAGCAGCCGACATAACACCGGGGAGCTGTTTTTT
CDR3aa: CASSRHNTGELFF

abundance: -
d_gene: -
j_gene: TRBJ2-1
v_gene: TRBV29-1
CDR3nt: TGCAGCGGCCGAGACGAAGGCAATGAGCAGTTCTTC
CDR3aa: CSGRDEGNEQFF

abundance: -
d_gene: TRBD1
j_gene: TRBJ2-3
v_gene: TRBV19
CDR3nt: TGTGCCAGTGCTGGGACAGCTAGCACAGATACGCAGTATTTT
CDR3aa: CASAGTASTDTQYF

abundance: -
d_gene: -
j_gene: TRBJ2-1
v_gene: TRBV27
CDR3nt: TGTGCCAGCAGTACTAACGAAAGCTCCTACAATGAGCAGTTCTTC
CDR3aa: CASSTNESSYNEQFF

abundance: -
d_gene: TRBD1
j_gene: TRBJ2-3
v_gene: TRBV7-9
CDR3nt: TGTGCCAGCAGCCCTCCGAGGGCAGGGGGCAGGTCAGATACGCAGTATTTT
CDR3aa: CASSPPRAGGRSDTQYF

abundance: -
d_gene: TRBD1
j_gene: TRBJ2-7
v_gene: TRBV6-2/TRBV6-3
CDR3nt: TGTGCCAGCAGTTCGGACAGGGATCTCGAGCAGTACTTC
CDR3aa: CASSSDRDLEQYF

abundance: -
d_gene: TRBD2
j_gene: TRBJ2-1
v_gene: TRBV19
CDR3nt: TGTGCCAGTAGTATAATAGCGGGAGTCAATGAGCAGTTCTTC
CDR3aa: CASSIIAGVNEQFF

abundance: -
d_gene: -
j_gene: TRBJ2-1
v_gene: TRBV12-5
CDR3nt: TGTGCTAGTGGGGAGGGCGGGAATGAGCAGTTCTTC
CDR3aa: CASGEGGNEQFF

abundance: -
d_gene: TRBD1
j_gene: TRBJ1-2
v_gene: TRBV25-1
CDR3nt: TGTGCCAGCAGTGATCTAAGAGGGACAGATTATGGCTACACCTTC
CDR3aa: CASSDLRGTDYGYTF

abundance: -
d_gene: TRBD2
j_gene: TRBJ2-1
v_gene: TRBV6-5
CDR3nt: TGTGCCAGCAGTCCGGGGGGCTCCTACAATGAGCAGTTCTTC
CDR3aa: CASSPGGSYNEQFF

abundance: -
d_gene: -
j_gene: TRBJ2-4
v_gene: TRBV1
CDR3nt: TGCACCAGCAGCCAACGTGCCTTGGTTCGTATAGCCAAAAACATTCAGTACTTC
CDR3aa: CTSSQRALVRIAKNIQYF

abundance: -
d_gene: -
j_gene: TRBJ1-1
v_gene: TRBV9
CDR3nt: TGTGCCAGCAGCGTAGGGACACTTCGAGAAGCTTTCTTT
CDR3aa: CASSVGTLREAFF

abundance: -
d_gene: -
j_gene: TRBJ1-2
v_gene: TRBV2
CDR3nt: TGTGCCAGCAGGCCCTCATCGGCTGGCTACACCTTC
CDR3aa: CASRPSSAGYTF

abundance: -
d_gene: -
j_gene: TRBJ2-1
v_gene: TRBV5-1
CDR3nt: TGCGCCAGCAGGGGGGGCAATGAGCAGTTCTTC
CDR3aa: CASRGGNEQFF

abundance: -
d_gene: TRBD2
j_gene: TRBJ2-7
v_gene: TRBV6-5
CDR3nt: TGTGCCAGCAGTTACGGGACTAGCGCATCCTACGAGCAGTACTTC
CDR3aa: CASSYGTSASYEQYF

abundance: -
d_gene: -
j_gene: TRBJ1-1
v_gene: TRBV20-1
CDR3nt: TGCAGTGCTAGACCCCCAGGGTCTGACACTGAAGCTTTCTTT
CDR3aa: CSARPPGSDTEAFF

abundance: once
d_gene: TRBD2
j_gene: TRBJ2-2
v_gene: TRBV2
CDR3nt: TGTGCCAGCAGCCGACGGGGGGACGGCACCGGGGAGCTGTTTTTT
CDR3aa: CASSRRGDGTGELFF

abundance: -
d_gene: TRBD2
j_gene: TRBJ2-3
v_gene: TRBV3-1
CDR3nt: TGTGCCAGCAGCCAAGTTTATTGGAGCGGGGGGCCCCCTAGCACAGATACGCAGTATTTT
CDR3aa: CASSQVYWSGGPPSTDTQYF

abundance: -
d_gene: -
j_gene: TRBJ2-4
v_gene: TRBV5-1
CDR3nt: TGCGCCAGCAGCCTGACCCACGAGGCCAAAAACATTCAGTACTTC
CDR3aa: CASSLTHEAKNIQYF

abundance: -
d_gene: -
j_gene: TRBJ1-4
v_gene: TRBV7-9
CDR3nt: TGTGCCAGCAGCTTAGTACAGCCTGGAGAAAAACTGTTTTTT
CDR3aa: CASSLVQPGEKLFF

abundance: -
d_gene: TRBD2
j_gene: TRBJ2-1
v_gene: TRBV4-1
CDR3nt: TGCGCCAGCAGCCAAGACTCCCGGGGGGGCCCCTACAATGAGCAGTTCTTC
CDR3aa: CASSQDSRGGPYNEQFF

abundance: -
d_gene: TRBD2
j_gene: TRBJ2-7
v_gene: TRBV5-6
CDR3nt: TGTGCCAGCAGCGCCGAGATGTTGAGCGGGGGGATCGAGCAGTACTTC
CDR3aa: CASSAEMLSGGIEQYF

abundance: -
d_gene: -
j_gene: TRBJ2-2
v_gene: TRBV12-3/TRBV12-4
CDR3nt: TGTGCCAGCAGTCCCCCCCGCAGGGGATTTAACACCGGGGAGCTGTTTTTT
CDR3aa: CASSPPRRGFNTGELFF

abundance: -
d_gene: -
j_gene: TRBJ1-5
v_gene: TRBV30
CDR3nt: TGTGCCTGGAGTGTCGGCCAGCCCAATCAGCCCCAGCATTTT
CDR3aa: CAWSVGQPNQPQHF

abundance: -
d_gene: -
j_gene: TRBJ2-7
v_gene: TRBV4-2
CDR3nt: TGTGCCAGCAGCCAAGAGGAGGTTCCGAGGTACGAGCAGTACTTC
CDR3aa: CASSQEEVPRYEQYF

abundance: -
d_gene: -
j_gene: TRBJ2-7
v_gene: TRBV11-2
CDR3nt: TGTGCCAGCAGCTTACAGGGCCCGCAGTACTTC
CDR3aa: CASSLQGPQYF

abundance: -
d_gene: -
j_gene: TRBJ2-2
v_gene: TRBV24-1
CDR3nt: TGTGCCTCAGCCTGGTCCGCGGGGTCCGGGGAGCTGTTTTTT
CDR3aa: CASAWSAGSGELFF